The 25 T cell receptor beta chains presented below share a single source sample, sequenced in a study of blood T cell repertoires in COVID-19. Sequencing used immunoSEQ multiplex PCR; TCRdb keeps in-frame clones, though not all of them. The sample lists 140,000 to 150,000 clones, approximately 84% occurring once. Sequencing was carried out using peripheral blood. These receptors were collected from a woman aged 55-69 years with acute or convalescent COVID-19.

This chain joins TRBV28 and TRBJ2-7, with D perhaps TRBD1 (6 bases). The CDR3 length is 13 residues. Between the trimmed V and J ends, which lost 7 bases and 3 bases, there was a span of 13 bases. Germline V lookup: CDR1 MDHEN, CDR2 SYDVKM. The CDR3 reads CASTGGGLYEQYF. The CDR3 DNA is TGTGCCAGCACGGGTGGGGGCCTCTACGAGCAGTACTTC. The entire variable domain, with the rest obtained from reference TRBV28 and TRBJ2-7, is as follows: DVKVTQSSRYLVKRTGEKVFLECVQDMDHENMFWYRQDPGLGLRLIYFSYDVKMKEKGDIPEGYSVSREKKERFSLILESASTNQTSMYLCASTGGGLYEQYFGPGTRLTVT.

The chain uses TRBV7-2 and TRBJ1-2; D not certain. This CDR3 is 16 amino acids long. Deletions cut 0 bases from V and 3 bases from J, with 14 bases between. Germline V gene lookup returns CDR1 SGHTA and CDR2 FQGNSA. This CDR3 is CASSLASRRSHYGYTF. The CDR3, as DNA: TGTGCCAGCAGCTTAGCGTCCAGGAGGTCTCACTATGGCTACACCTTC.

J is TRBJ2-7 and V is TRBV3-1 (or the pseudogene TRBV3-2); the D is unclear. V shed 1 base and J shed 5 bases, with 6 bases lying between them. CDR1 and CDR2 (germline): LGHDT, YNNKEL (reference sequence). This CDR3 spans 12 amino acids. The CDR3: CASSQGNNEQYF. DNA for the CDR3: TGTGCCAGCAGCCAAGGTAACAACGAGCAGTACTTC.

This clone was found a few times. This chain's CDR3 is CASSEDSVSIYEQFF. The CDR3 nucleotides read TGCGCCAGCAGCGAAGACAGCGTATCTATCTATGAGCAGTTCTTC. The chain links TRBV10-1 to TRBJ2-1; possible D gene TRBD1, 5 bases. V lost 6 bases and J lost 8, with 20 bases in between. The CDR3 runs 15 residues. CDR1 and CDR2 (germline): WNHNN, SYGVQD (reference sequence).

V and J are TRBV10-3 and TRBJ1-5, with unresolved D. The V gene's germline CDR1 is ENHRY and CDR2 SYGVKD. Trimming took off 10 bases at V and 2 bases at J, with 12 bases between the two ends. The CDR3 sequence is 13 residues long. Here the CDR3 DNA reads TGTGCCACCCGGTCCCTTGGCAATCAGCCCCAGCATTTT. This encodes CATRSLGNQPQHF.

This clone is a singleton in its sample. The chain recombines TRBV27 with TRBJ2-3; D may be TRBD2 (5 bases). The germline V and J ends were trimmed by 5 bases and 1 base, with 13 bases remaining between them. The CDR3 is 15 residues long. Germline assignment: CDR1 MNHEY and CDR2 SMNVEV (reference sequence). The CDR3 sequence: CASSLVGVGTDTQYF. The CDR3, as DNA: TGTGCCAGCAGTCTGGTGGGAGTGGGCACAGATACGCAGTATTTT.

About this clone itself: Other DNA sequences within the sample encode an identical CDR3. The chain employs TRBV11-3 and TRBJ2-5, with 11 bases that match TRBD2. There are 15 residues in the CDR3. The germline gives CDR1 SGHNT, CDR2 YENEEA. With 5 bases clipped from V and 2 bases from J, the junction kept 4 bases outside the gene matches. The DNA for the CDR3 is TGTGCCAGCAGCCCCGGGACTAGCGGTCAAGAGACCCAGTACTTC. It specifies CASSPGTSGQETQYF. Using reference TRBV11-3 and TRBJ2-5 for the parts outside the CDR3, the full variable domain is EAGVVQSPRYKIIEKKQPVAFWCNPISGHNTLYWYLQNLGQGPELLIRYENEEAVDDSQLPKDRFSAERLKGVDSTLKIQPAELGDSAVYLCASSPGTSGQETQYFGPGTRLLVL.

This clone was counted only a few times. This chain connects TRBV28 to TRBJ1-1; tentatively, D is TRBD1 (5 bases). CDR1 MDHEN and CDR2 SYDVKM come from the germline V gene. Trimming stripped 7 bases from V and 0 bases from J, with 12 bases between. There are 14 residues in the CDR3. The CDR3 here is CASTPGLLNTEAFF. The CDR3 nucleotides read TGTGCCAGCACCCCGGGACTGTTGAACACTGAAGCTTTCTTT.

CDR3 sequence reads: CASSLGLASSYEQYF. DNA for the CDR3: TGCGCCAGCAGCTTGGGACTAGCGAGCTCCTACGAGCAGTACTTC. The rearrangement links TRBV5-1 to TRBJ2-7, with TRBD2 identical over 8 bases. With 0 bases clipped from V and 0 bases from J, the junction kept 2 bases outside the gene matches. CDR1 and CDR2 from the germline V gene are SGHRS and YFSETQ. The CDR3 is made up of 15 amino acids.

The chain couples TRBV3-1 (or the pseudogene TRBV3-2) to TRBJ2-1; possibly TRBD2 for D (5 bases). The CDR3 runs to 15 residues. Germline assignment: CDR1 LGHDT and CDR2 YNNKEL (reference sequence). Trimming removed 5 bases from V and 5 bases from J, with 16 bases in between. This CDR3 is CASSVATPMHNEQFF. The DNA of the CDR3 is TGTGCCAGCAGCGTAGCGACCCCAATGCACAATGAGCAGTTCTTC.

The V and J genes are TRBV10-3 and TRBJ1-1; weak D call: TRBD1 (6 bases). V lost 6 bases and J 1 base, leaving 9 bases between the germline ends. This CDR3 contains 13 residues. Germline V lookup: CDR1 ENHRY, CDR2 SYGVKD. CDR3 DNA sequence: TGTGCCATCAGCCCCAGGGGGAACACTGAAGCTTTCTTT. Protein sequence: CAISPRGNTEAFF.

In this sample, this clone turned up a few times. The chain employs TRBV23-1 and TRBJ1-5, with TRBD1 identical over 8 bases. TRBV23-1 is an ORF, with its function uncertain. Germline trimming cut 3 bases from V and 2 bases from J; bases unmatched to any gene: 6. The CDR3 runs 16 residues. The CDR3 DNA reads TGCGCCAGCAGTCACTACGACAGGGGAGGCAATCAGCCCCAGCATTTT. Translation: CASSHYDRGGNQPQHF.

This chain joins TRBV30 and TRBJ1-1, with 7 bases matching TRBD1. The V gene's germline CDR1 is GTSNPN and CDR2 SVGIG (reference sequence). The CDR3 runs to 16 residues. V dropped 0 bases and J dropped 4; count of bases not matched to a gene: 11. CDR3 sequence (DNA): TGTGCCTGGAGTGTATGGAGGGGGCGCGTTGGCACTGAAGCTTTCTTT. Amino acids: CAWSVWRGRVGTEAFF. The full variable domain, its missing parts supplied by reference TRBV30 and TRBJ1-1, is SQTIHQWPATLVQPVGSPLSLECTVEGTSNPNLYWYRQAAGRGLQLLFYSVGIGQISSEVPQNLSASRPQDRQFILSSKKLLLSDSGFYLCAWSVWRGRVGTEAFFGQGTRLTVV.

The J gene is TRBJ2-2, the V gene TRBV7-3; maybe TRBD2 (6 bases). Germline V gives CDR1 SGHTA, CDR2 FQGTGA. Between the trimmed V and J ends, which lost 4 bases and 5 bases, there was a span of 17 bases. The CDR3 contains 16 residues. CDR3 residues: CASSSPGAGGTGELFF. CDR3 DNA: TGTGCCAGCAGCTCCCCTGGCGCTGGGGGGACCGGGGAGCTGTTTTTT.

This chain joins TRBV5-1 and TRBJ2-3; 10 bases fit TRBD2. From germline, CDR1 is SGHRS and CDR2 YFSETQ. After removal of 2 bases from V and 6 bases from J, the junction contained 6 bases not matched to a gene. The CDR3 extends over 15 amino acids. The CDR3, as DNA: TGCGCCAGCAGCTTTCGAGCGGGAGGGCAGGATACGCAGTATTTT. Amino acid sequence: CASSFRAGGQDTQYF. Full variable domain (outside the CDR3, taken from reference TRBV5-1 and TRBJ2-3): KAGVTQTPRYLIKTRGQQVTLSCSPISGHRSVSWYQQTPGQGLQFLFEYFSETQRNKGNFPGRFSGRQFSNSRSEMNVSTLELGDSALYLCASSFRAGGQDTQYFGPGTRLTVL.

This rearrangement joins TRBV28 to TRBJ2-2, with D perhaps matching TRBD2 (6 bases). Per the germline V gene, CDR1 is MDHEN and CDR2 is SYDVKM. The V and J ends lost 7 bases and 1 base respectively, with 13 bases between them. The CDR3 is 15 amino acids. The CDR3 DNA sequence: TGTGCCAGCACCCCGCCCGGGGGGAACACCGGGGAGCTGTTTTTT. Translating gives CASTPPGGNTGELFF.

This clone was recorded once. V gene TRBV11-2 combines with J gene TRBJ1-2, with TRBD1 identical over 8 bases. CDR1 is SGHAT and CDR2 is FQNNGV in the germline V gene. After removal of 3 bases from V and 4 bases from J, the junction contained 4 bases not matched to a gene. The CDR3 sequence is 14 residues long. The chain's CDR3 is CASSFTGGPYGYTF. In nucleotides, the CDR3 is TGTGCCAGCAGCTTCACAGGGGGACCCTATGGCTACACCTTC.

This clone showed up just a few times. J is TRBJ1-1 and V is TRBV18, with D maybe TRBD1 (5 bases). The CDR3 has 13 amino acids. The V gene lost 3 bases and the J gene lost 2 bases, with 7 bases spanning the gap. The germline CDR1 and CDR2 sequences are KGHSH and LQKENI. The CDR3 DNA reads TGTGCCAGCTCACCCACAGGTAACACTGAAGCTTTCTTT. This sequence encodes CASSPTGNTEAFF.

V is TRBV6-6 and J is TRBJ2-7; D is unresolved. Germline V gene data show CDR1 as MNHNY and CDR2 as SVGAGI (reference sequence). The CDR3 consists of 14 residues. V gave up 3 bases and J gave up 3 bases, with 12 bases separating them. The CDR3 DNA sequence: TGTGCCAGCAGTTATGTCGGTGCCTACTACGAGCAGTACTTC. This sequence encodes CASSYVGAYYEQYF.

The chain carries TRBV6-4 and TRBJ2-2; 11 bases map to TRBD2. CDR1 is MRHNA and CDR2 is SNTAGT in the germline V gene. Trimming took 8 bases from V and 5 from J; bases not matched to a gene: 4. This CDR3 has 14 residues. The CDR3 sequence is CASGRLAGTGELFF. CDR3 coding DNA: TGTGCCAGCGGACGACTAGCGGGAACCGGGGAGCTGTTTTTT.

The chain links TRBV2 to TRBJ2-3; 7 positions agree with TRBD2. The junction had 14 bases not matched to a gene; V was cut back by 7 bases and J by 7 bases. The length of the CDR3 is 15 residues. Germline V CDR1 and CDR2: SNHLY, FYNNEI. In nucleotides, the CDR3 is TGTGCCAGCATACCTACGGGAGGTAGAGGGAATACGCAGTATTTT. This translates into CASIPTGGRGNTQYF.

The sample holds a few counts of this clone. The chain employs TRBV29-1 and TRBJ2-1, with 13 bases lining up with TRBD2. With V trimmed by 3 bases and J by 5 bases, 19 bases remained unmatched. Germline CDR1 reads SQVTM; CDR2 reads ANQGSEA. This CDR3 spans 20 amino acids. The chain's CDR3 is CSVDTVGLAGVRDTHNEQFF. In nucleotides, the CDR3 is TGCAGCGTTGACACGGTTGGACTAGCGGGAGTTCGGGATACCCACAATGAGCAGTTCTTC.

This chain uses TRBV6-5 with TRBJ1-6; maybe TRBD1 (5 bases). Germline-derived CDR1 and CDR2 are MNHEY and SVGAGI. V was clipped by 5 bases and J by 5 bases, with 10 bases between them. The CDR3 sequence is 14 residues long. CDR3 sequence reads: CASSLGGNNSPLHF. The CDR3, as DNA: TGTGCCAGCAGTCTCGGGGGGAATAATTCACCCCTCCACTTT.

The rearrangement joins TRBV7-2 to TRBJ1-2; D is unresolved. The CDR3 runs to 14 residues. Germline lookup yields CDR1 SGHTA and CDR2 FQGNSA. V was shortened by 1 base and J by 2 bases, with 8 bases between the two germline ends. DNA of the CDR3: TGTGCCAGCAGCTTAGGCCCGGGGAACTATGGCTACACCTTC. This encodes CASSLGPGNYGYTF.

The gene calls are TRBV5-6 and TRBJ2-2; TRBD2 matches 12 bases. This CDR3 is 17 amino acids long. Trimming took 0 bases from V and 4 from J; bases not matched to a gene: 4. The germline V gene encodes CDR1 SGHDT and CDR2 YYEEEE. CDR3 residues: CASSLVTSGRGTGELFF. For the CDR3, the DNA is TGTGCCAGCAGCTTGGTGACTAGCGGGAGAGGCACCGGGGAGCTGTTTTTT.